This TCR beta chain is drawn from a study of blood T cell repertoires in COVID-19. V dropped 4 bases and J dropped 4 bases, with 17 bases sitting between them. CDR1 and CDR2 from the germline V gene are SQVTM and ANQGSEA. CDR3 length: 15 amino acids. Produced via immunoSEQ multiplex PCR; TCRdb's table is partial and in-frame only. The sample lists roughly 320,000 clones, approximately 90% occurring once. J is TRBJ1-5 and V is TRBV29-1; D perhaps matches TRBD1 (5 bases). Sequenced: peripheral blood. The sequence was collected from a woman aged 50 to 60 with COVID-19, enrolled during active disease. In nucleotides, the CDR3 is TGCAGCGTTGTGGACTACGGGGGTGGAAATCAGCCCCAGCATTTT. Translated, it gives CSVVDYGGGNQPQHF.